These 14 T cell receptor beta chains were all obtained from the same sample, sequenced in a study of shared clonotypes between healthy human individuals. TCRdb's copy holds only in-frame clones and misses some; the assay was immunoSEQ multiplex PCR. Of approximately 1.4 million clones detected, approximately 98% appear once; the ten largest clones hold roughly 0.45%. Specimen: naive CD4+ T cells sorted from blood. Subset specified: CD45RA+ positively selected. These receptors all stem from a young man in good health.

The chain uses TRBV28 and TRBJ2-1; D is undetermined. The V end was cut by 7 bases, the J end by 7 bases, with 11 bases between. CDR3 length: 12 residues. Germline lookup yields CDR1 MDHEN and CDR2 SYDVKM. The CDR3 is CASKGSTNEQFF. For the CDR3, the DNA is TGTGCCAGCAAAGGAAGCACAAATGAGCAGTTCTTC. The full variable domain, completed using reference TRBV28 and TRBJ2-1, is DVKVTQSSRYLVKRTGEKVFLECVQDMDHENMFWYRQDPGLGLRLIYFSYDVKMKEKGDIPEGYSVSREKKERFSLILESASTNQTSMYLCASKGSTNEQFFGPGTRLTVL.

The chain is built from TRBV9 and TRBJ1-4; TRBD1 is a possible D gene (5 bases). CDR3 length: 16 amino acids. Germline V gene sequence: CDR1 SGDLS, CDR2 YYNGEE. V was shortened by 0 bases and J by 8 bases, with 17 bases between the two germline ends. CDR3 amino acids: CASSVEVRAGREKLFF. CDR3 DNA: TGTGCCAGCAGCGTAGAAGTCAGGGCAGGGAGGGAAAAACTGTTTTTT.

Only one count was recorded for this clone. This sample includes further DNA sequences coding for the same CDR3. The J gene is TRBJ2-5, the V gene TRBV29-1, with D unclear. CDR1 is SQVTM, CDR2 ANQGSEA, per germline. The V gene lost 4 bases and the J gene lost 1 base, with 7 bases spanning the gap. The CDR3 covers 12 residues. CDR3 loop: CSVAAAQETQYF. In nucleotides, the CDR3 is TGCAGCGTTGCGGCGGCCCAAGAGACCCAGTACTTC.

The chain is built from TRBV11-2 and TRBJ2-7; 9 nucleotides line up with TRBD2. This CDR3 is 15 amino acids long. Germline values: CDR1 SGHAT, CDR2 FQNNGV. The J segment lost 4 bases and the V segment lost 2 bases, leaving 6 bases of the junction unmatched. CDR3 in DNA: TGTGCCAGCAGCTTAAATCAGCTAGCGGGGTACGAGCAGTACTTC. As protein: CASSLNQLAGYEQYF.

This chain uses TRBV28 with TRBJ2-5, with 11 bases that match TRBD1. The CDR3 spans 16 residues. With V trimmed by 4 bases and J by 0 bases, 4 bases remained unmatched. CDR1 is MDHEN and CDR2 is SYDVKM in the germline V gene. CDR3 region: CASSSRDRGDQETQYF. The CDR3 DNA follows: TGTGCCAGCAGTTCCCGGGACAGGGGGGACCAAGAGACCCAGTACTTC.

The rearrangement links TRBV7-3 to TRBJ2-7; perhaps D is TRBD1 or TRBD2 (5 bases each). This CDR3 has 15 residues. Germline-derived CDR1 and CDR2 are SGHTA and FQGTGA. V was shortened by 4 bases and J by 4 bases, with 17 bases between the two germline ends. The CDR3 here is CASSSNYGGEYEQYF. CDR3 coding DNA: TGTGCCAGCAGCTCAAATTATGGGGGTGAATACGAGCAGTACTTC.

The chain combines TRBV2 with TRBJ2-3, with 11 bases aligning to TRBD1. V lost 6 bases and J lost 4; bases outside the gene matches: 6. This CDR3 has 15 amino acids. Looked up from germline, CDR1 is SNHLY and CDR2 is FYNNEI. DNA for the CDR3: TGTGCCAGCAGGACCGGGACAGGGGGATCAGATACGCAGTATTTT. This encodes CASRTGTGGSDTQYF.

The chain employs TRBV15 and TRBJ2-5, with D tentatively TRBD2 (5 bases). V shed 0 bases and J shed 5 bases, with 13 bases lying between them. The V gene's germline CDR1 is LNHNV and CDR2 YYDKDF (reference sequence). The CDR3 covers 15 residues. DNA of the CDR3: TGTGCCACCAGCAGAGATAGGGCTAGCATTGAGACCCAGTACTTC. Protein sequence: CATSRDRASIETQYF.

The chain is built from TRBV7-2 and TRBJ2-7; weak D call: TRBD2 (6 bases). The length of the CDR3 is 15 residues. Deletions cut 3 bases from V and 1 base from J, with 13 bases between. CDR1 and CDR2 from the germline V gene are SGHTA and FQGNSA. This CDR3 is CASSFQEGPSYEQYF. The CDR3 DNA reads as TGTGCCAGCAGCTTTCAGGAGGGGCCTTCCTACGAGCAGTACTTC.

The chain carries TRBV18 and TRBJ1-5; weak D call: TRBD1 (5 bases). Trimming shortened V by 6 bases and J by 1 base, and 16 bases separated the two germline ends. CDR1 is KGHSH and CDR2 is LQKENI in the germline V gene. The CDR3 consists of 16 residues. CDR3 in DNA: TGTGCCAGCTCTAAAAGTCAGGGCGGAAGCAATCAGCCCCAGCATTTT. The encoded protein is CASSKSQGGSNQPQHF.

The rearrangement links TRBV5-1 to TRBJ2-7; D remains ambiguous. The V gene lost 0 bases and the J gene lost 2 bases, with 12 bases spanning the gap. The V gene's germline CDR1 is SGHRS and CDR2 YFSETQ. The CDR3 has 15 residues. The CDR3 region has the DNA TGCGCCAGCAGCTTGGAATCACCTGTTCCCTACGAGCAGTACTTC. Translation: CASSLESPVPYEQYF.

V gene TRBV29-1 combines with J gene TRBJ2-2; 8 nucleotides agree with TRBD2. The CDR3 runs to 15 residues. V dropped 5 bases and J dropped 4; count of bases not matched to a gene: 9. The V gene's germline CDR1 is SQVTM and CDR2 ANQGSEA. As DNA, the CDR3 is TGCAGCGTTTCCATCAGCGGGGGACCCACCGGGGAGCTGTTTTTT. It translates to CSVSISGGPTGELFF.

The chain has TRBV5-4 and TRBJ2-2, with TRBD1 identical over 9 bases. This CDR3 has 15 amino acids. Per germline, CDR1 SGHNT and CDR2 YYREEE (reference sequence). The trim removed 4 bases at V and 6 bases at J, leaving 7 bases unmatched. The CDR3 region has the DNA TGTGCCAGCAGCGGGACAGGGCCGAAGGCCGGGGAGCTGTTTTTT. Translating gives CASSGTGPKAGELFF. The full variable domain, with the rest looked up from reference TRBV5-4 and TRBJ2-2, is ETGVTQSPTHLIKTRGQQVTLRCSSQSGHNTVSWYQQALGQGPQFIFQYYREEENGRGNFPPRFSGLQFPNYSSELNVNALELDDSALYLCASSGTGPKAGELFFGEGSRLTVL.

Comments on this clone: A junction boundary mismatches the germline segment, possibly from a read error. The chain recombines TRBV30 with TRBJ1-1, with TRBD1 as a possible D gene (5 bases). Germline CDR1 GTSNPN, CDR2 SVGIG (reference sequence). The CDR3 sequence is 10 residues long. The CDR3 loop reads CASSGAEAFF. The CDR3 DNA sequence: TGTGCCTCGAGTGGGGCAGAAGCTTTCTTT.